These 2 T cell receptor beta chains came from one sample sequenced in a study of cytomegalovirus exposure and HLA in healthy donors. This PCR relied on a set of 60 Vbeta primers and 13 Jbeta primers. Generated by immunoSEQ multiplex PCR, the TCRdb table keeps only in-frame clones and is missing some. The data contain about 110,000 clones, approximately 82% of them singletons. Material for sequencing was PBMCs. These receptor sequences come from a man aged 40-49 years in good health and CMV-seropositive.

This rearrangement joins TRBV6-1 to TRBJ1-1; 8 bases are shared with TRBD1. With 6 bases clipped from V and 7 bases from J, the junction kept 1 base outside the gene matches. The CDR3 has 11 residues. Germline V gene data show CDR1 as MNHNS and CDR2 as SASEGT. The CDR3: CASRDRGEAFF. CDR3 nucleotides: TGTGCCAGCAGAGACAGGGGTGAAGCTTTCTTT.

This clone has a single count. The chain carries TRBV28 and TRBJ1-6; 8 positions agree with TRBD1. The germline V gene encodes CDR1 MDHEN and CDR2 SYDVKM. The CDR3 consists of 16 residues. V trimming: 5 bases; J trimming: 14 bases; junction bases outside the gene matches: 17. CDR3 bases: TGTGCCAGCAGTCCTCAGGGGGCCGCAGTAATTCGGGCCCTCCACTTT. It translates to CASSPQGAAVIRALHF.